The rows below give T cell receptor beta chains drawn from one sample of a study of early T cells in non-severe SARS-CoV-2 infection. Using its own MiXCR run on the 5' RACE reads, TCRdb lists one record per CDR3 protein. The sample consists of 80,000 or so distinct CDR3 sequences, 5.5% to 7.5% of them appearing once. The sequenced sample consisted of whole blood. The receptor source for this set is an adult who was a healthcare worker with PCR-confirmed SARS-CoV-2 infection or an uninfected control (not recorded which). Both conserved end residues are trimmed from each CDR3. Each record gives: V gene, CDR3 length, J gene, CDR3 protein.

V gene: TRBV7-9; CDR3 length: 12; J gene: TRBJ2-7; CDR3 protein: ASSQGYRNYEQY
V gene: TRBV7-9; CDR3 length: 12; J gene: TRBJ2-2; CDR3 protein: ASSIRANTGELF
V gene: TRBV28; CDR3 length: 15; J gene: TRBJ2-7; CDR3 protein: ASSPSVWLRSSYEQY
V gene: TRBV7-9; CDR3 length: 13; J gene: TRBJ2-3; CDR3 protein: ASSTDSFLTDTQY
V gene: TRBV29-1; CDR3 length: 12; J gene: TRBJ2-7; CDR3 protein: SVSLAGASYEQY
V gene: TRBV6-6; CDR3 length: 11; J gene: TRBJ1-2; CDR3 protein: ASSQNGGAGYT
V gene: TRBV7-9; CDR3 length: 13; J gene: TRBJ1-1; CDR3 protein: ASSLLVTVNTEAF
V gene: TRBV13; CDR3 length: 12; J gene: TRBJ1-1; CDR3 protein: ASSRGLGQGGAF
V gene: TRBV20-1; CDR3 length: 13; J gene: TRBJ2-7; CDR3 protein: SASKSGTNTYEQY
V gene: TRBV29-1; CDR3 length: 9; J gene: TRBJ2-4; CDR3 protein: SESRDKRPY
V gene: TRBV20-1; CDR3 length: 15; J gene: TRBJ2-7; CDR3 protein: SASYVPRGRGDYEQY
V gene: TRBV11-2; CDR3 length: 12; J gene: TRBJ2-5; CDR3 protein: ASSRSRGEETQY
V gene: TRBV20-1; CDR3 length: 11; J gene: TRBJ1-5; CDR3 protein: SARSHGNQPQH
V gene: TRBV14; CDR3 length: 13; J gene: TRBJ1-1; CDR3 protein: ASSRRTGANTEAF
V gene: TRBV20-1; CDR3 length: 9; J gene: TRBJ2-2; CDR3 protein: SAANTGELF
V gene: TRBV5-1; CDR3 length: 14; J gene: TRBJ2-5; CDR3 protein: ASSPGLGAYQETQY
V gene: TRBV19; CDR3 length: 12; J gene: TRBJ2-7; CDR3 protein: ASSRLAGAYEQY
V gene: TRBV11-2; CDR3 length: 17; J gene: TRBJ2-6; CDR3 protein: ASSIRRQGSSSGANVLT
V gene: TRBV29-1; CDR3 length: 11; J gene: TRBJ2-7; CDR3 protein: SVAGTGEGEQY
V gene: TRBV12-3/TRBV12-4; CDR3 length: 14; J gene: TRBJ2-3; CDR3 protein: ASSLVVGGYTDTQY
V gene: TRBV7-2; CDR3 length: 13; J gene: TRBJ1-2; CDR3 protein: ASSLVLGQGFGYT
V gene: TRBV29-1; CDR3 length: 12; J gene: TRBJ1-1; CDR3 protein: SVIGQGEGTEAF